These 15 T cell receptor beta chains came from one sample sequenced in a study of Ad26.COV2.S vaccination and SARS-CoV-2 variants. Data came from immunoSEQ multiplex PCR; TCRdb stores just in-frame clones and leaves some out. The repertoire holds about 260,000 clones, with around nine tenths as singletons. Regarding treatment: 19 received Ad26.COV2.S at low or high dose, single or two shots; about 5 received placebo; per-sample allocation not given. Repertoires come from day 63 after the first vaccine or placebo injection. The specimen comprised peripheral blood, sampled in a trial of Ad26.COV2.S vaccine versus placebo. Receptor source: a person aged 18-65 years who received the Ad26.COV2.S COVID-19 vaccine or a placebo.

CDR3 in amino acids: CAWSDRVGRTEAFF. The CDR3 DNA reads as TGTGCCTGGAGTGACAGGGTCGGGAGGACTGAAGCTTTCTTT. The V and J genes are TRBV30 and TRBJ1-1, with a possible D match to TRBD1 (6 bases). The CDR3 contains 14 residues. With 1 base removed from V and 5 bases from J, the gap between germline ends came to 14 bases. Germline values: CDR1 GTSNPN, CDR2 SVGIG (reference sequence).

In its sample, this clone was seen once. This chain connects TRBV4-3 to TRBJ2-5; TRBD1 agrees at 7 bases. Trimming cost V 4 bases and J 4 bases; bases outside gene matches: 12. Per germline, CDR1 LGHNA and CDR2 YSLEER. CDR3 length equals 16 residues. CDR3 in amino acids: CASSPQGGQAAETQYF. The CDR3 region has the DNA TGCGCCAGCAGCCCTCAAGGGGGCCAGGCTGCAGAGACCCAGTACTTC.

V and J are TRBV4-3 and TRBJ2-1; 10 nucleotides agree with TRBD1. CDR1 and CDR2 (germline): LGHNA, YSLEER. This CDR3 comprises 15 residues. After removal of 4 bases from V and 7 bases from J, the junction contained 7 bases not matched to a gene. The CDR3: CASSLRDRGGNEQFF. As DNA, the CDR3 is TGCGCCAGCAGCCTCCGGGACAGGGGCGGTAATGAGCAGTTCTTC.

The rearrangement links TRBV10-3 to TRBJ2-1; weak D call: TRBD1 (5 bases). CDR3 size: 15 residues. CDR1 ENHRY and CDR2 SYGVKD come from the germline V gene. V shed 2 bases and J shed 6 bases, with 14 bases lying between them. Here the CDR3 reads CAISEALGRANEQFF. The CDR3, as DNA: TGTGCCATCAGTGAGGCTTTGGGCAGGGCCAATGAGCAGTTCTTC.

The chain recombines TRBV15 with TRBJ1-2, with D hard to call. Trimming shortened V by 1 base and J by 0 bases, and 15 bases separated the two germline ends. The CDR3 contains 17 residues. CDR1 and CDR2 (germline): LNHNV, YYDKDF (reference sequence). DNA for the CDR3: TGTGCCACCAGCAGAGCCGGTAAAGGTAGGTCTAACTATGGCTACACCTTC. Protein: CATSRAGKGRSNYGYTF.

The V and J genes are TRBV24-1 and TRBJ2-1; 9 bases match TRBD2. J lost 7 bases, V lost 2 bases, and 2 bases had no gene match. The CDR3 is made up of 14 amino acids. Germline V CDR1 and CDR2: KGHDR, SFDVKD. The CDR3 DNA follows: TGTGCCACCAGTGATTACAGCGGGAGGAATGAGCAGTTCTTC. It translates to CATSDYSGRNEQFF.

This chain connects TRBV3-1 (or the pseudogene TRBV3-2) to TRBJ2-7, with D perhaps TRBD2 (5 bases). The CDR3 is made up of 16 amino acids. The V end was cut by 1 base, the J end by 0 bases, with 13 bases between. Germline loops: CDR1 LGHDT, CDR2 YNNKEL (reference sequence). DNA for the CDR3: TGTGCCAGCAGCCAAGCAAAAATGAGGGCCTCCTACGAGCAGTACTTC. It translates to CASSQAKMRASYEQYF.

CDR3 amino acids: CASSQGYTEAFF. The DNA of the CDR3 is TGTGCCAGCAGTCAGGGGTACACTGAAGCTTTCTTT. The chain uses TRBV6-5 and TRBJ1-1, with D possibly TRBD1 on 6 matching bases. V was trimmed by 5 bases and J by 3 bases, leaving 7 bases between them. CDR1 MNHEY and CDR2 SVGAGI come from the germline V gene. The CDR3 consists of 12 residues.

V and J are TRBV6-6 and TRBJ2-5; 7 nucleotides align to TRBD2. The CDR3 extends over 14 amino acids. V lost 6 bases, J lost 5 bases, and 9 bases stayed unmatched. Per germline, CDR1 MNHNY and CDR2 SVGAGI (reference sequence). For the CDR3, the DNA is TGTGCCAGCAGCCGCAGGGAGGGGAGGGAGACCCAGTACTTC. Translated, it gives CASSRREGRETQYF.

The chain carries TRBV27 and TRBJ2-5; 11 nucleotides line up with TRBD2. CDR3 length equals 17 residues. Germline trimming cut 5 bases from V and 5 bases from J; bases unmatched to any gene: 13. CDR1 is MNHEY, CDR2 SMNVEV, per germline (reference sequence). The CDR3 is CASSMGIAGGPEETQYF. CDR3 nucleotides: TGTGCCAGCAGTATGGGAATAGCGGGGGGGCCCGAGGAGACCCAGTACTTC.

The chain uses TRBV6-5 and TRBJ2-7, with D unresolved. With 8 bases removed from V and 2 bases from J, the gap between germline ends came to 13 bases. The CDR3 has 13 residues. CDR1 is MNHEY, CDR2 SVGAGI, per germline. CDR3 coding DNA: TGTGCCAGCTTCGAGCTACCGACCTACGAGCAGTACTTC. Protein sequence: CASFELPTYEQYF.

The V and J genes are TRBV2 and TRBJ1-2; 10 nucleotides align to TRBD1. The germline V gene has CDR1 SNHLY and CDR2 FYNNEI. Trimming at V came to 6 bases and at J to 4 bases, leaving 5 bases not matched to a gene. The CDR3 loop spans 14 amino acids. The CDR3 loop reads CASRPGQGIYGYTF. CDR3 nucleotide sequence: TGTGCCAGCAGACCGGGACAGGGGATCTATGGCTACACCTTC.

V usage is TRBV5-6 and J usage is TRBJ2-1; D is ambiguous. CDR1 is SGHDT, CDR2 YYEEEE, per germline. Deletions cut 2 bases from V and 8 bases from J, with 8 bases between. This CDR3 spans 12 amino acids. CDR3 bases: TGTGCCAGCAGCTTATTACGGGATGAGCAGTTCTTC. Translation gives CASSLLRDEQFF.

The chain recombines TRBV9 with TRBJ2-1; D perhaps matches TRBD2 (6 bases). Trimming left V 2 bases short and J 3 bases short, with 12 bases between. Germline V gene data show CDR1 as SGDLS and CDR2 as YYNGEE. This CDR3 has 15 amino acids. The CDR3, as DNA: TGTGCCAGCAGCGTCGAAGCGGGTCGCTACAATGAGCAGTTCTTC. Translation gives CASSVEAGRYNEQFF.

In this sample, this clone turned up once. The rearrangement uses TRBV5-4 and TRBJ2-7, with 9 positions matching TRBD2. The CDR3 extends over 16 amino acids. J lost 5 bases, V lost 2 bases, and 11 bases had no gene match. Germline CDR1 reads SGHNT; CDR2 reads YYREEE (reference sequence). CDR3 coding DNA: TGTGCCAGCAGCTTAGTTGTGGGACTAGCAGGGGACGAGCAGTACTTC. Its translation: CASSLVVGLAGDEQYF.